One and the same sample provided the 23 T cell receptor beta chains below, sequenced in a study of OX40 agonist ivuxolimab in advanced cancers. Using immunoSEQ multiplex PCR, the repertoire was profiled, and TCRdb retains in-frame clones only, with some absent. The sample includes 20,000 to 30,000 clones, 60% to 85% of them seen just once. Material: CD4+ or CD8+ T cells sorted from blood, obtained in a trial of the OX40 agonist ivuxolimab. These receptors all stem from an adult with an advanced solid tumor such as melanoma, head and neck, liver or kidney cancer.

CDR3 loop: CASSQGSGAGVSTDTQYF. CDR3 bases: TGCGCCAGCAGCCAAGGCTCTGGTGCGGGGGTAAGCACAGATACGCAGTATTTT. The rearrangement links TRBV4-1 to TRBJ2-3, with 7 bases lining up with TRBD2. The germline CDR1 and CDR2 sequences are MGHRA and YSYEKL. The CDR3 loop spans 18 amino acids. V was pared by 1 base and J by 0 bases, with 10 bases of the junction left unmatched.

The V call is TRBV5-1, the J call TRBJ2-3, with 12 positions matching TRBD2. The CDR3 is 16 amino acids. Trimming at V came to 7 bases and at J to 4 bases, leaving 10 bases not matched to a gene. Germline loops: CDR1 SGHRS, CDR2 YFSETQ. CDR3 coding DNA: TGCGCCAGCGGGGCTAGCGGGGGGGCTGGAGCAGATACGCAGTATTTT. Residues: CASGASGGAGADTQYF.

This clone was seen a few times. The gene calls are TRBV5-4 and TRBJ1-2; 12 bases align to TRBD1. Per germline, CDR1 SGHNT and CDR2 YYREEE (reference sequence). With 3 bases clipped from V and 4 bases from J, the junction kept 1 base outside the gene matches. This CDR3 spans 14 amino acids. The CDR3 coding sequence is TGTGCCAGCAGCTGGGACAGGGGGCTCTATGGCTACACCTTC. It translates to CASSWDRGLYGYTF.

This rearrangement joins TRBV7-3 to TRBJ2-5, with 8 positions matching TRBD1. The ends lost 5 bases at V and 5 bases at J; junction bases unmatched: 4. The CDR3 covers 13 residues. Germline V gene data show CDR1 as SGHTA and CDR2 as FQGTGA. The CDR3 nucleotides read TGTGCCAGCAGCCGGACAGGGTATGAGACCCAGTACTTC. Protein product: CASSRTGYETQYF. Full variable domain (outside the CDR3, taken from reference TRBV7-3 and TRBJ2-5): GAGVSQTPSNKVTEKGKYVELRCDPISGHTALYWYRQSLGQGPEFLIYFQGTGAADDSGLPNDRFFAVRPEGSVSTLKIQRTERGDSAVYLCASSRTGYETQYFGPGTRLLVL.

This clone was detected a few times. This sequence joins TRBV5-1 and TRBJ2-7; 10 bases agree with TRBD1. Trimming removed 1 base from V and 5 bases from J; junction bases left unmatched: 6. Germline CDR1 SGHRS, CDR2 YFSETQ. The CDR3 has 15 amino acids. CDR3 residues: CASSLPRDRGHEQYF. CDR3 bases: TGCGCCAGCAGCTTGCCCCGGGACAGGGGCCACGAGCAGTACTTC.

This sequence joins TRBV27 and TRBJ2-1; D is uncertain. The germline V and J ends were trimmed by 5 bases and 3 bases, with 11 bases remaining between them. Germline V gives CDR1 MNHEY, CDR2 SMNVEV (reference sequence). This CDR3 has 14 amino acids. The chain's CDR3 is CASSPIDGYNEQFF. As DNA, the CDR3 is TGTGCCAGCAGTCCCATCGACGGCTACAATGAGCAGTTCTTC.

J is TRBJ2-1 and V is TRBV6-9; D not certain. Between the trimmed V and J ends, which lost 6 bases and 9 bases, there was a span of 9 bases. The CDR3 has 11 residues. The germline V gene encodes CDR1 MNHGY and CDR2 SVAAGI. In DNA, the CDR3 is TGTGCCAGCAGGATAGGTGTTGAGCAGTTCTTC. Protein: CASRIGVEQFF.

The chain links TRBV5-1 to TRBJ2-5; unclear D gene. Looked up from germline, CDR1 is SGHRS and CDR2 is YFSETQ. Trimming cost V 4 bases and J 1 base, with 20 bases left between them. The CDR3 has 17 residues. This CDR3 is CASSPMMSIVFQETQYF. For the CDR3, the DNA is TGCGCCAGCAGCCCTATGATGTCTATTGTATTCCAAGAGACCCAGTACTTC.

This chain uses TRBV15 with TRBJ2-3; 10 nucleotides line up with TRBD2. Germline CDR1 reads LNHNV; CDR2 reads YYDKDF (reference sequence). The CDR3 runs 17 residues. Germline trimming cut 4 bases from V and 3 bases from J; bases unmatched to any gene: 10. The CDR3 sequence: CATSTAGSSGGTDTQYF. The CDR3 DNA reads TGTGCCACCAGCACCGCCGGTAGTAGCGGGGGGACAGATACGCAGTATTTT.

The rearrangement joins TRBV27 to TRBJ1-2; D might be TRBD1 (6 bases). CDR1 is MNHEY and CDR2 is SMNVEV in the germline V gene (reference sequence). V lost 4 bases to trimming and J lost 8 bases, with 11 bases between them. The CDR3 has 12 amino acids. CDR3 sequence (DNA): TGTGCCAGCAGTTCGTCAGGGGACGGCTACACCTTC. Its protein product is CASSSSGDGYTF.

The rearrangement links TRBV15 to TRBJ2-5; D unclear. Trimming pared 0 bases from V and 0 bases from J, leaving 8 bases between. Germline V CDR1 and CDR2: LNHNV, YYDKDF (reference sequence). This CDR3 contains 15 residues. Here the CDR3 reads CATSRDLLNQETQYF. CDR3 nucleotide sequence: TGTGCCACCAGCAGAGATCTGTTAAACCAAGAGACCCAGTACTTC.

This chain links TRBV30 with TRBJ1-2; TRBD1 is a possible D gene (6 bases). Germline lookup yields CDR1 GTSNPN and CDR2 SVGIG (reference sequence). V was trimmed by 0 bases and J by 2 bases, leaving 13 bases between them. This CDR3 is built from 15 residues. The CDR3 DNA reads as TGTGCCTGGAGTGTTGCGGGGGGCGAGAACTATGGCTACACCTTC. As protein: CAWSVAGGENYGYTF. Variable domain in full (rest from reference TRBV30 and TRBJ1-2): SQTIHQWPATLVQPVGSPLSLECTVEGTSNPNLYWYRQAAGRGLQLLFYSVGIGQISSEVPQNLSASRPQDRQFILSSKKLLLSDSGFYLCAWSVAGGENYGYTFGSGTRLTVV.

This chain links TRBV27 with TRBJ1-2; D is possibly TRBD1 (6 bases). V shed 7 bases and J shed 8 bases, with 17 bases lying between them. Germline V gives CDR1 MNHEY, CDR2 SMNVEV (reference sequence). The CDR3 spans 13 residues. CDR3 sequence reads: CASKTGGLGGYTF. The DNA of the CDR3 is TGTGCCAGCAAGACGGGGGGGCTGGGGGGCTACACCTTC.

The rearrangement joins TRBV7-6 to TRBJ2-5; 7 nucleotides line up with TRBD1. V lost 0 bases, J lost 4 bases, and 8 bases stayed unmatched. CDR1 SGHVS and CDR2 FNYEAQ come from the germline V gene. The CDR3 is 16 amino acids. This chain's CDR3 is CASSLATGSVGETQYF. The CDR3, as DNA: TGTGCCAGCAGCTTAGCGACAGGGTCGGTGGGAGAGACCCAGTACTTC.

The chain carries TRBV5-1 and TRBJ2-5; a possible D gene is TRBD1 (5 bases). The CDR3 spans 13 residues. V dropped 6 bases and J dropped 2 bases, with 11 bases sitting between them. From germline, CDR1 is SGHRS and CDR2 YFSETQ. CDR3 amino acids: CASKPGQQETQYF. CDR3 nucleotides: TGCGCCAGCAAACCAGGGCAGCAAGAGACCCAGTACTTC.

This clone was counted a few times. The CDR3 region is CASSFPANTEAFF. The CDR3, as DNA: TGTGCCAGCAGCTTTCCAGCGAACACTGAAGCTTTCTTT. The rearrangement links TRBV7-9 to TRBJ1-1; D is ambiguous. From germline, CDR1 is SEHNR and CDR2 FQNEAQ (reference sequence). V lost 3 bases and J lost 1, with 6 bases in between. This CDR3 spans 13 amino acids.

J is TRBJ1-1 and V is TRBV27; D gene ambiguous. Trimming left V 4 bases short and J 5 bases short, with 8 bases between. The CDR3 loop spans 12 amino acids. The germline V gene has CDR1 MNHEY and CDR2 SMNVEV (reference sequence). Written as DNA, the CDR3 is TGTGCCAGCAGTTCCCTTGATACTGAAGCTTTCTTT. It encodes CASSSLDTEAFF.

This sequence joins TRBV7-9 and TRBJ2-7, with TRBD1 matching 7 bases. From germline, CDR1 is SEHNR and CDR2 FQNEAQ (reference sequence). Trimming cost V 5 bases and J 5 bases; bases outside gene matches: 15. The CDR3 loop spans 16 amino acids. In DNA form, the CDR3 reads TGTGCCAGCAGCCCAGGGGGACCTCGTAGGGGAGACGAGCAGTACTTC. This sequence encodes CASSPGGPRRGDEQYF. Complete variable domain (other parts from reference TRBV7-9 and TRBJ2-7): DTGVSQNPRHKITKRGQNVTFRCDPISEHNRLYWYRQTLGQGPEFLTYFQNEAQLEKSRLLSDRFSAERPKGSFSTLEIQRTEQGDSAMYLCASSPGGPRRGDEQYFGPGTRLTVT.

The chain recombines TRBV7-6 with TRBJ1-3; D might be TRBD1 (6 bases). Germline CDR1 and CDR2: SGHVS and FNYEAQ. The CDR3 runs 15 residues. V shed 6 bases and J shed 0 bases, with 12 bases lying between them. Here the CDR3 reads CASSRQAGSGNTIYF. The DNA for the CDR3 is TGTGCCAGCAGTCGACAGGCCGGCTCTGGAAACACCATATATTTT.

The chain has TRBV15 and TRBJ2-7; D call uncertain. The V end lost 1 base, the J end lost 3 bases, and 13 bases lay between the germline ends. CDR3 length equals 15 residues. CDR1 LNHNV and CDR2 YYDKDF come from the germline V gene (reference sequence). The CDR3 nucleotides read TGTGCCACCAGCAGAGTATCTGCGGCGAACTACGAGCAGTACTTC. Encoded protein: CATSRVSAANYEQYF.

V is TRBV9 and J is TRBJ2-5; D might be TRBD1 (6 bases). In germline, CDR1 is SGDLS, CDR2 YYNGEE. V was pared by 7 bases and J by 4 bases, with 11 bases between. CDR3 length: 12 residues. The CDR3 region is CASGDTRETQYF. CDR3 bases: TGTGCCAGCGGGGACACGCGAGAGACCCAGTACTTC. Full variable domain (outside the CDR3, taken from reference TRBV9 and TRBJ2-5): DSGVTQTPKHLITATGQRVTLRCSPRSGDLSVYWYQQSLDQGLQFLIQYYNGEERAKGNILERFSAQQFPDLHSELNLSSLELGDSALYFCASGDTRETQYFGPGTRLLVL.

J is TRBJ2-7 and V is TRBV19; D gene uncertain. V lost 6 bases, J lost 3 bases, and 12 bases lay in between. CDR3 length: 13 amino acids. CDR1 is LNHDA, CDR2 SQIVND, per germline (reference sequence). CDR3 protein: CASSHKGFYEQYF. The CDR3 region has the DNA TGTGCCAGTAGCCACAAGGGCTTCTACGAGCAGTACTTC.

This clone was observed once. The chain recombines TRBV1 with TRBJ2-1; the D call of TRBD1 is as the table states it, not checked on the DNA. TRBV1 is classified as a pseudogene. This CDR3 spans 16 amino acids. The CDR3 coding sequence is TGCACCAGCAGCCAAGAATGGGCAAGCTCCTACAATGAGCAGTTCTTC. It yields the protein CTSSQEWASSYNEQFF.